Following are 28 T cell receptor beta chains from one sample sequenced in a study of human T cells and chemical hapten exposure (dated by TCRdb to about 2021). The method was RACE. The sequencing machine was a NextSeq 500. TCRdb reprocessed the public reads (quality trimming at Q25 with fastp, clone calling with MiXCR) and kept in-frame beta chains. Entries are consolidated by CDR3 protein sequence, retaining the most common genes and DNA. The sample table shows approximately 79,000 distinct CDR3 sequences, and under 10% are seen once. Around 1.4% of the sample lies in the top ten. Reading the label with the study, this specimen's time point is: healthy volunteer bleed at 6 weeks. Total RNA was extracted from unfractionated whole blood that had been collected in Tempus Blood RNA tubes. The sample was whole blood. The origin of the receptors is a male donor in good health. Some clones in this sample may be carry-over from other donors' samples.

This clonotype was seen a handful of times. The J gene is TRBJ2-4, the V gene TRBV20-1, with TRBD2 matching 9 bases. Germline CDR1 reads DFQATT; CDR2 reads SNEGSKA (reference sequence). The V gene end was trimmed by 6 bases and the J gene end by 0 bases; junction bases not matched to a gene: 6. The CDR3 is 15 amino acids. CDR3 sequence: CSATTSGLAKNIQYF. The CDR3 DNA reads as TGCAGTGCAACGACTAGCGGACTAGCCAAAAACATTCAGTACTTC.

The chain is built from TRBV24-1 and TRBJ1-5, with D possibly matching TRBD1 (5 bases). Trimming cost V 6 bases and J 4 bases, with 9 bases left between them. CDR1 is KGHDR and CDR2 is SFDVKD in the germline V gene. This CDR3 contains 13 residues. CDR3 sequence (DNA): TGTGCCACCAGTCAGGGACCGAATCAGCCCCAGCATTTT. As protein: CATSQGPNQPQHF.

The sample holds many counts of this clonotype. The CDR3 protein is CASSLLDSPGDTEAFF. CDR3 coding DNA: TGTGCCAGCTCACTGCTTGACAGTCCTGGCGACACTGAAGCTTTCTTT. This chain connects TRBV18 to TRBJ1-1, with D perhaps TRBD1 (5 bases). This CDR3 region has 16 residues. The V end lost 4 bases, the J end lost 3 bases, and 18 bases lay between the germline ends. CDR1 and CDR2 (germline): KGHSH, LQKENI.

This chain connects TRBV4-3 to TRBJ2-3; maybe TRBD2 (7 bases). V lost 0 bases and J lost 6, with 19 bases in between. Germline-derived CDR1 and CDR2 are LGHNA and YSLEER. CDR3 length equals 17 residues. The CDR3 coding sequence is TGCGCCAGCAGCCAAGATTTGGGGGGGGCCCTCCTTGATACGCAGTATTTT. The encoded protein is CASSQDLGGALLDTQYF.

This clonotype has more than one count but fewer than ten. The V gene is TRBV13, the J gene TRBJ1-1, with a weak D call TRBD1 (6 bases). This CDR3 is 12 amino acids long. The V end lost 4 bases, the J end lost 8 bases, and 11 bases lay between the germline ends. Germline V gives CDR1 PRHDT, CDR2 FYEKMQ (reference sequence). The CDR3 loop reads CASSSPGEEAFF. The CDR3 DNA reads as TGTGCCAGCAGCTCCCCAGGGGAAGAAGCTTTCTTT.

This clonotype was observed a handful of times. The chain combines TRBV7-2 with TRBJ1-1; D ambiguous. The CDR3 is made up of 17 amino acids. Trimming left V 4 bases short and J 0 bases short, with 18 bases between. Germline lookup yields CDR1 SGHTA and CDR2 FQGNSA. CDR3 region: CASSSHGQKILNTEAFF. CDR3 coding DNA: TGTGCCAGCAGCTCCCACGGGCAGAAGATCTTGAACACTGAAGCTTTCTTT.

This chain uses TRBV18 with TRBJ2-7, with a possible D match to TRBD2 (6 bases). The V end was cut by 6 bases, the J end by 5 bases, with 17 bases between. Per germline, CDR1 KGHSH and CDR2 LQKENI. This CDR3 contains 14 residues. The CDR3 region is CASSPGLPRDEQYF. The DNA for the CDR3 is TGTGCCAGCTCTCCGGGACTGCCCAGGGACGAGCAGTACTTC.

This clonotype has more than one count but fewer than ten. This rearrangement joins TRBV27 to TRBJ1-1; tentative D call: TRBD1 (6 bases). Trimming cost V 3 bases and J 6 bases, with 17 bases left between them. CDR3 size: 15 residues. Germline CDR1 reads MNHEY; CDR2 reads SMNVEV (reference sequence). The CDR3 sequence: CASSLWPGAGAEAFF. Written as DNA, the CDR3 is TGTGCCAGCAGTTTGTGGCCAGGGGCGGGCGCTGAAGCTTTCTTT.

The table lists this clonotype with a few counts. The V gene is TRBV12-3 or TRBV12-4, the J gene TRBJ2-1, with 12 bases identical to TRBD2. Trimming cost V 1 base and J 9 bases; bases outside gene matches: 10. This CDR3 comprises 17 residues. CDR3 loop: CASSLDWLAGGPGEQFF. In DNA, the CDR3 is TGTGCCAGCAGTTTAGACTGGCTAGCGGGAGGGCCGGGTGAGCAGTTCTTC.

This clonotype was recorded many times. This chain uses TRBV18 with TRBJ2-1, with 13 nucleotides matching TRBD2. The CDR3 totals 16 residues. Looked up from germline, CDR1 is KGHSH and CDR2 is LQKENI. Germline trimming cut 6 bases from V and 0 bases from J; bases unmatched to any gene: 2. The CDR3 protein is CASSRTSGGSYNEQFF. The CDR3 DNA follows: TGTGCCAGCTCCCGGACTAGCGGGGGCTCCTACAATGAGCAGTTCTTC. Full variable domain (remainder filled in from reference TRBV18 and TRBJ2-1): NAGVMQNPRHLVRRRGQEARLRCSPMKGHSHVYWYRQLPEEGLKFMVYLQKENIIDESGMPKERFSAEFPKEGPSILRIQQVVRGDSAAYFCASSRTSGGSYNEQFFGPGTRLTVL.

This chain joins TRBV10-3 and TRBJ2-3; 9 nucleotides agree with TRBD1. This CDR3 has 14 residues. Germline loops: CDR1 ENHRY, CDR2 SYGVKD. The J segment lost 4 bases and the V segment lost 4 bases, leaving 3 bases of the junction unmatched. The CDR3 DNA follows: TGTGCCATCAGTGCGGGACAGGGTGCAGATACGCAGTATTTT. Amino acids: CAISAGQGADTQYF.

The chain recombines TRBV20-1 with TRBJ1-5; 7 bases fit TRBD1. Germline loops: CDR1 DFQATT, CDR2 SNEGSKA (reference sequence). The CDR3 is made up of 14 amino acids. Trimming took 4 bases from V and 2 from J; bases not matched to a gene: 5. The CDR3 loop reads CSAINTGGNQPQHF. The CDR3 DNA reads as TGCAGTGCTATCAACACAGGGGGCAATCAGCCCCAGCATTTT.

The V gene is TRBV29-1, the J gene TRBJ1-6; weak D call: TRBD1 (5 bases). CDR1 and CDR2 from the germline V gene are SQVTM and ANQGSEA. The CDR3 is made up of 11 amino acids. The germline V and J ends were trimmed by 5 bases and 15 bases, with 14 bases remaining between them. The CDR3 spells CSVWDRLGLHF. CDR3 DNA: TGCAGCGTTTGGGACCGACTAGGCCTCCACTTT.

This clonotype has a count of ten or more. In nucleotides, the CDR3 is TGCAGTGCTAGACGCGGGGGTACAAATACGCAGTATTTT. This encodes CSARRGGTNTQYF. The chain employs TRBV20-1 and TRBJ2-3; TRBD2 aligns across 7 bases. Unmatched junction bases numbered 6, after V lost 2 bases and J lost 7 bases. Per germline, CDR1 DFQATT and CDR2 SNEGSKA (reference sequence). CDR3 length equals 13 residues.

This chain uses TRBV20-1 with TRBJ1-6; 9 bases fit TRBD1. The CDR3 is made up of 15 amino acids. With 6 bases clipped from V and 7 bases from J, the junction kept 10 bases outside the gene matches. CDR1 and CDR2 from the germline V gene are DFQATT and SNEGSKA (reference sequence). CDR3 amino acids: CSAKPGQGANSPLHF. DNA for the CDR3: TGCAGTGCCAAACCGGGACAGGGAGCAAATTCACCCCTCCACTTT.

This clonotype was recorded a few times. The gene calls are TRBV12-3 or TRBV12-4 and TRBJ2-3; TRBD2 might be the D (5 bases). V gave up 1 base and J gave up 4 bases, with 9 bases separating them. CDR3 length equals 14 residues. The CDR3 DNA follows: TGTGCCAGCAGTTTAGGAGGGAACCCAGATACGCAGTATTTT. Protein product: CASSLGGNPDTQYF.

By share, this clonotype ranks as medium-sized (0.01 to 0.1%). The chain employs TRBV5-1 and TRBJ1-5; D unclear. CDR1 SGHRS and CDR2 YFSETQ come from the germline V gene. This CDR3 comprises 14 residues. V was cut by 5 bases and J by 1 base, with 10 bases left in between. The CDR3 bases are TGCGCCAGCAGGCTTGGGCCGAGCAATCAGCCCCAGCATTTT. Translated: CASRLGPSNQPQHF.

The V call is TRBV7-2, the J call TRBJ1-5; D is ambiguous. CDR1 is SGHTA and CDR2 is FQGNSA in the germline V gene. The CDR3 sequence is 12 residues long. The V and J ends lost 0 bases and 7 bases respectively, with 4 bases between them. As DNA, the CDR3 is TGTGCCAGCAGCTTAGCTGGCCAGCCCCAGCATTTT. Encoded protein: CASSLAGQPQHF.

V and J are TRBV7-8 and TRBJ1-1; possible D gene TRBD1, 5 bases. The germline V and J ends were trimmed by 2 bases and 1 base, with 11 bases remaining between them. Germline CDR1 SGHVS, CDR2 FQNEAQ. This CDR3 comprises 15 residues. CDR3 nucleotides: TGTGCCAGCAGCTTAAGGGGCTCCCGGAACACTGAAGCTTTCTTT. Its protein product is CASSLRGSRNTEAFF.

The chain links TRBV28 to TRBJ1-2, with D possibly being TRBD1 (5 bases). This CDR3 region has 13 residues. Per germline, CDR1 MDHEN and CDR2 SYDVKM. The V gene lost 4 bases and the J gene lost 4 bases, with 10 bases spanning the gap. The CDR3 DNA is TGTGCCAGCAGTTCTCAGGGTTTCTATGGCTACACCTTC. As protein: CASSSQGFYGYTF.

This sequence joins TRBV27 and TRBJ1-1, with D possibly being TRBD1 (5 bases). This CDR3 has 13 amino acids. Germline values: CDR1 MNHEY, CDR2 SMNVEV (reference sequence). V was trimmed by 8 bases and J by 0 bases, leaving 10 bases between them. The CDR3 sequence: CASRQLMNTEAFF. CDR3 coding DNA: TGTGCCAGCCGACAGCTTATGAACACTGAAGCTTTCTTT.

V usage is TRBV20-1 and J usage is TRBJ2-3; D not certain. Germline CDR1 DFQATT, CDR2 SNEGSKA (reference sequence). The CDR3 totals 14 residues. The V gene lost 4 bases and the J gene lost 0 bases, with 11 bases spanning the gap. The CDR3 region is CSAKTGPSTDTQYF. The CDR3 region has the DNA TGCAGTGCTAAAACCGGGCCGAGCACAGATACGCAGTATTTT.

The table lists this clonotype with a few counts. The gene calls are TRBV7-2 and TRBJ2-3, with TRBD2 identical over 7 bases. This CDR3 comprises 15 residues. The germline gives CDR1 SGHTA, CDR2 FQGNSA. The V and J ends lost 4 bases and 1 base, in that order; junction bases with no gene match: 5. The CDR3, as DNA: TGTGCCAGCAGCTGGGTGGGGGGGGGCACAGATACGCAGTATTTT. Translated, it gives CASSWVGGGTDTQYF.

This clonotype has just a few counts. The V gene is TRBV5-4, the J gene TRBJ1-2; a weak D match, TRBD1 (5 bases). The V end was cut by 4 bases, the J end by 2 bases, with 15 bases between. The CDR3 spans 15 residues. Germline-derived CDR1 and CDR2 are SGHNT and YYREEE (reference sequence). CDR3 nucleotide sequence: TGTGCCAGCAGCGAGGGGTTACTGCTGAACTATGGCTACACCTTC. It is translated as CASSEGLLLNYGYTF.

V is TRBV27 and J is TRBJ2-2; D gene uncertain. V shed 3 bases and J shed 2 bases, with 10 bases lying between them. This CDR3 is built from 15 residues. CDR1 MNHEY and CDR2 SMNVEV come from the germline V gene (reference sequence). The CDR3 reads CASSFAPANTGELFF. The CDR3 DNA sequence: TGTGCCAGCAGTTTCGCGCCAGCCAACACCGGGGAGCTGTTTTTT.

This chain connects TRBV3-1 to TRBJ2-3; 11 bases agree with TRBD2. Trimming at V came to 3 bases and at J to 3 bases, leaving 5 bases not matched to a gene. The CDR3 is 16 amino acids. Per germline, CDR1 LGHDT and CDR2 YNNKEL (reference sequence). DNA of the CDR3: TGTGCCAGCAGCCACCTGACTAGCGGGGAAACAGATACGCAGTATTTT. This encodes CASSHLTSGETDTQYF.

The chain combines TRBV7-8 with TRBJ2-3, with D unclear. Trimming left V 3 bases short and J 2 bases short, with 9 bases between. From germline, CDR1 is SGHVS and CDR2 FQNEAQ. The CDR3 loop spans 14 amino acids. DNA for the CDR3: TGTGCCAGCAGCTTGTACAGCATCACAGATACGCAGTATTTT. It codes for CASSLYSITDTQYF.

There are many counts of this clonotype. The CDR3 is CASSLALMTGTSGTDEQYF. DNA of the CDR3: TGTGCCAGCAGCTTAGCCCTCATGACCGGGACTAGCGGGACCGACGAGCAGTACTTC. The V gene is TRBV7-9, the J gene TRBJ2-7; 13 positions agree with TRBD2. Germline CDR1 and CDR2: SEHNR and FQNEAQ (reference sequence). The ends lost 0 bases at V and 5 bases at J; junction bases unmatched: 13. The CDR3 is made up of 19 amino acids.